This TCR beta chain is drawn from a study of blood T cell repertoires in COVID-19. Study overall: PBMCs, B-cell-depleted T cells, or T cells provided the cDNA or gDNA that made up the material.

The germline gives CDR1 SGHVS, CDR2 FQNEAQ. This CDR3 has 15 residues. Trimming took 6 bases from V and 3 from J; bases not matched to a gene: 8. Source study methods: Estimated nucleated cell counts came from reference gene primer amplification. The table came from immunoSEQ multiplex PCR; TCRdb's copy has only in-frame clones and leaves some out. V and J calls and clone size follow that table, whereas D and trimming were derived from the DNA. The data contain fewer than 250,000 clones, approximately 80% of them singletons. Source material: PBMCs or T cells enriched from blood (not recorded which). The chain joins TRBV7-8 to TRBJ2-7; TRBD2 agrees at 10 bases. This TCR was sampled from a woman aged 50 to 60 with acute COVID-19. CDR3 nucleotides: TGTGCCAGCAGGGAAACTAGCGGGACATTCTACGAGCAGTACTTC. Amino acid sequence: CASRETSGTFYEQYF.